A selection of T cell receptor beta chains follows, all from one sample in a study of shared clonotypes between healthy human individuals. TCRdb's table, derived via immunoSEQ multiplex PCR, lists solely in-frame clones and lacks some. Of a few million clones listed, 85% to 95% are singletons. Sequencing was carried out using naive CD4+ T cells from PBMCs. The source is a young man in good health. Some clones in this sample may be carry-over from other donors' samples. CDR3s include the opening cysteine and the closing phenylalanine or tryptophan. Each record gives: J gene, V gene, D gene, clone size, CDR3 DNA, CDR3 protein. A D gene is named only where the DNA matches it firmly. Where a row states a size, it is once, few, many or the class of an expanded clone; other rows omit it.

j_call: TRBJ2-3; v_call: TRBV18; d_call: -; clone_size: -; cdr3_nt: TGTGCCAGCCATCTGGGAGCTAGCACAGATACGCAGTATTTT; cdr3_aa: CASHLGASTDTQYF
j_call: TRBJ2-1; v_call: TRBV7-2; d_call: -; clone_size: -; cdr3_nt: TGTGCCAGCAGACCAGGACCCGCTAGCTCCTACAATGAGCAGTTCTTC; cdr3_aa: CASRPGPASSYNEQFF
j_call: TRBJ2-1; v_call: TRBV7-3; d_call: -; clone_size: -; cdr3_nt: TGTGCCAGCAGCTTAAGTGGGGGTACCCTCTACAATGAGCAGTTCTTC; cdr3_aa: CASSLSGGTLYNEQFF
j_call: TRBJ2-1; v_call: TRBV6-5; d_call: TRBD2; clone_size: -; cdr3_nt: TGTGCCAGCAGTTACTCGATTAGGGGCGGGAGATACGAGCAGTTCTTC; cdr3_aa: CASSYSIRGGRYEQFF
j_call: TRBJ2-5; v_call: TRBV6-1; d_call: -; clone_size: -; cdr3_nt: TGTGCCAGCAGTGAACGGCCGACAGAGACCCAGTACTTC; cdr3_aa: CASSERPTETQYF
j_call: TRBJ2-2; v_call: TRBV5-1; d_call: -; clone_size: -; cdr3_nt: TGCGCCAGCAGCTTGGGCGACAGGTTTTTCACCGGGGAGCTGTTTTTT; cdr3_aa: CASSLGDRFFTGELFF
j_call: TRBJ1-2; v_call: TRBV5-4; d_call: -; clone_size: -; cdr3_nt: TGTGCCAGCAGACCTCAGGGGTTCCGAGGCTACACCTTC; cdr3_aa: CASRPQGFRGYTF
j_call: TRBJ2-1; v_call: TRBV19; d_call: TRBD2; clone_size: -; cdr3_nt: TGTGCCAGTAGTAGCGGGAGGGGGAGCTCCTACAATGAGCAGTTCTTC; cdr3_aa: CASSSGRGSSYNEQFF
j_call: TRBJ2-3; v_call: TRBV6-6; d_call: TRBD1; clone_size: once; cdr3_nt: TGTGCCAGCAGCGGACAGGGGCGGGCAGATACGCAGTATTTT; cdr3_aa: CASSGQGRADTQYF
j_call: TRBJ1-1; v_call: TRBV7-6; d_call: -; clone_size: -; cdr3_nt: TGTGCCAGCAGCTTAGCTTCGGGGGGCCTAGGCACTGAAGCTTTCTTT; cdr3_aa: CASSLASGGLGTEAFF
j_call: TRBJ2-1; v_call: TRBV6-5; d_call: -; clone_size: -; cdr3_nt: TGTGCCAGCAGTTACTGGGGACAAGGAATGGGTGAGCAGTTCTTC; cdr3_aa: CASSYWGQGMGEQFF
j_call: TRBJ2-7; v_call: TRBV4-3; d_call: TRBD2; clone_size: -; cdr3_nt: TGCGCCAGCAGCCCCTCTACTAGCGGGATATTGTACTTC; cdr3_aa: CASSPSTSGILYF
j_call: TRBJ1-3; v_call: TRBV7-2; d_call: -; clone_size: -; cdr3_nt: TGTGCCAGCTCTACAGGGTCCTCTGGAAACACCATATATTTT; cdr3_aa: CASSTGSSGNTIYF
j_call: TRBJ1-2; v_call: TRBV7-9; d_call: TRBD1; clone_size: -; cdr3_nt: TGTGCCAGCAATCCAGGGGGTTATGGCTACACCTTC; cdr3_aa: CASNPGGYGYTF
j_call: TRBJ2-3; v_call: TRBV11-2; d_call: TRBD2; clone_size: -; cdr3_nt: TGTGCCAGCAGCATCCGGACTAGCGGGAGGGACCATACGCAGTATTTT; cdr3_aa: CASSIRTSGRDHTQYF
j_call: TRBJ2-3; v_call: TRBV7-3; d_call: TRBD2; clone_size: -; cdr3_nt: TGTGCCAGCAGCTTAGTCGCTAGCGGGAGAGGTTCAGATACGCAGTATTTT; cdr3_aa: CASSLVASGRGSDTQYF
j_call: TRBJ1-2; v_call: TRBV18; d_call: -; clone_size: -; cdr3_nt: TGTGCCAGCTCGCCTCCGGGACGCTCTGCTCATTTCTATGGCTACACCTTC; cdr3_aa: CASSPPGRSAHFYGYTF
j_call: TRBJ2-4; v_call: TRBV2; d_call: -; clone_size: -; cdr3_nt: TGTGCCAGCCGTGTGGGGCAGGGAGACATTCAGTACTTC; cdr3_aa: CASRVGQGDIQYF
j_call: TRBJ2-5; v_call: TRBV6-1; d_call: -; clone_size: -; cdr3_nt: TGTGCCAGCAGCTACAGGGGAGGCGAGACCCAGTACTTC; cdr3_aa: CASSYRGGETQYF
j_call: TRBJ1-2; v_call: TRBV28; d_call: TRBD1; clone_size: -; cdr3_nt: TGTGCCAGCAGTATCTTGACAGGGACCGACTATGGCTACACCTTC; cdr3_aa: CASSILTGTDYGYTF
j_call: TRBJ1-1; v_call: TRBV15; d_call: -; clone_size: -; cdr3_nt: TGTGCCACCAGCGACCGGGCCCTTGAAGCTTTCTTT; cdr3_aa: CATSDRALEAFF
j_call: TRBJ2-6; v_call: TRBV28; d_call: -; clone_size: -; cdr3_nt: TGTGCCAGCAGTTTATTGGGACGAGGGGCCAACGTCCTGACTTTC; cdr3_aa: CASSLLGRGANVLTF
j_call: TRBJ2-7; v_call: TRBV6-5; d_call: -; clone_size: -; cdr3_nt: TGTGCCAGCAGTCCTGGACCCTCCTCCTACGAGCAGTACTTC; cdr3_aa: CASSPGPSSYEQYF
j_call: TRBJ2-7; v_call: TRBV7-2; d_call: TRBD2; clone_size: -; cdr3_nt: TGTGCCAGCAGCCCTTACCCGGGGGGATCCTACGAGCAGTACTTC; cdr3_aa: CASSPYPGGSYEQYF
j_call: TRBJ1-5; v_call: TRBV28; d_call: TRBD1; clone_size: -; cdr3_nt: TGTGCCAGCACCAGTTTCCTCGACAGGGGGCGTACTCAGCCCCAGCATTTT; cdr3_aa: CASTSFLDRGRTQPQHF
j_call: TRBJ2-3; v_call: TRBV30; d_call: TRBD2; clone_size: -; cdr3_nt: TGTGCCTGGAGTGCCCGCCCGAGCGGGAGTGGTACAGATACGCAGTATTTT; cdr3_aa: CAWSARPSGSGTDTQYF
j_call: TRBJ2-5; v_call: TRBV18; d_call: -; clone_size: -; cdr3_nt: TGTGCCAGCTCACCACTTCAGCGCCAAGAGACCCAGTACTTC; cdr3_aa: CASSPLQRQETQYF